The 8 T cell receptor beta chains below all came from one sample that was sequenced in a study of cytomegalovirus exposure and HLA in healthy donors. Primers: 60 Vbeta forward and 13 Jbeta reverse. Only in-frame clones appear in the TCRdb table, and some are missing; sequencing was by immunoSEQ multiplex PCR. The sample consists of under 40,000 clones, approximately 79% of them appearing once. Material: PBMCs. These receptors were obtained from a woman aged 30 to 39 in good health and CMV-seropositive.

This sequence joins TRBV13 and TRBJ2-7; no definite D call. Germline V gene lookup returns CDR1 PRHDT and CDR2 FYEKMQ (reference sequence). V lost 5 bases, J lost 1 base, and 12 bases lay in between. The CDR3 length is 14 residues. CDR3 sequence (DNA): TGTGCCAGCAGCCGTGGCAGGCCTTCCTACGAGCAGTACTTC. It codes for CASSRGRPSYEQYF.

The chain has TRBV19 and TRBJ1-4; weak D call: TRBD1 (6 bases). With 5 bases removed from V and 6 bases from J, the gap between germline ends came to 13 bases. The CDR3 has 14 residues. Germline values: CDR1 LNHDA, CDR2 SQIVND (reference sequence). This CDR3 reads CASSPDSLDEKLFF. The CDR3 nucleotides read TGTGCCAGTAGTCCGGACAGCCTGGATGAAAAACTGTTTTTT.

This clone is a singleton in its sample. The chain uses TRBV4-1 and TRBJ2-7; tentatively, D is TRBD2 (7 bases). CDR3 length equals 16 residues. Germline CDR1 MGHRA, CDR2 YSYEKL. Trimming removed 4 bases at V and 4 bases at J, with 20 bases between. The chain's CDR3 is CASSRGGGEGSYEQYF. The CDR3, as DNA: TGCGCCAGCAGCCGAGGAGGGGGGGAGGGTTCGTACGAGCAGTACTTC.

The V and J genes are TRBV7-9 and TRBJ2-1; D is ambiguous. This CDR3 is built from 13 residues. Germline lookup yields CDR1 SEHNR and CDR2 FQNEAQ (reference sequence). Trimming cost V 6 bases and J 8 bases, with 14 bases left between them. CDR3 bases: TGTGCCAGCAGGCCCCAGGAACACGATGAGCAGTTCTTC. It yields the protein CASRPQEHDEQFF.

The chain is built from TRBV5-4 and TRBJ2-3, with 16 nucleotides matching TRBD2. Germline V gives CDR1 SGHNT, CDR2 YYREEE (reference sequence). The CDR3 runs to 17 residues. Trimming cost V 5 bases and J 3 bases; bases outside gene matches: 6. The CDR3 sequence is CASRGGLAGGSTDTQYF. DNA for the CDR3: TGTGCCAGCAGAGGGGGACTAGCGGGAGGGAGTACAGATACGCAGTATTTT.

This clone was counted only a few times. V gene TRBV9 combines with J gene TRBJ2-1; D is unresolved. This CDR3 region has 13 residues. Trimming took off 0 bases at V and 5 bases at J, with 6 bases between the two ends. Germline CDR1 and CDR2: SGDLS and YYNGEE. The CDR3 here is CASSVDYHNEQFF. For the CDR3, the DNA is TGTGCCAGCAGCGTAGACTACCACAATGAGCAGTTCTTC.

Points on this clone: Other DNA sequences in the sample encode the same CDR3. CDR3 coding DNA: TGCGCCAGCAGCTTCGGGAATTCCTACAATGAGCAGTTCTTC. It translates to CASSFGNSYNEQFF. The chain links TRBV5-1 to TRBJ2-1, with D perhaps matching TRBD2 (5 bases). Germline V CDR1 and CDR2: SGHRS, YFSETQ. This CDR3 comprises 14 residues. V was clipped by 2 bases and J by 1 base, with 7 bases between them.

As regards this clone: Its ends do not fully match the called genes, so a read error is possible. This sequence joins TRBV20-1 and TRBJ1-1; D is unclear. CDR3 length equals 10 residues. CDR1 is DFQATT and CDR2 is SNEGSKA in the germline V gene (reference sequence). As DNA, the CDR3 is TGCAGTGCTAGAACTGGAGGAGCTCTCTTT. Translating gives CSARTGGALF.